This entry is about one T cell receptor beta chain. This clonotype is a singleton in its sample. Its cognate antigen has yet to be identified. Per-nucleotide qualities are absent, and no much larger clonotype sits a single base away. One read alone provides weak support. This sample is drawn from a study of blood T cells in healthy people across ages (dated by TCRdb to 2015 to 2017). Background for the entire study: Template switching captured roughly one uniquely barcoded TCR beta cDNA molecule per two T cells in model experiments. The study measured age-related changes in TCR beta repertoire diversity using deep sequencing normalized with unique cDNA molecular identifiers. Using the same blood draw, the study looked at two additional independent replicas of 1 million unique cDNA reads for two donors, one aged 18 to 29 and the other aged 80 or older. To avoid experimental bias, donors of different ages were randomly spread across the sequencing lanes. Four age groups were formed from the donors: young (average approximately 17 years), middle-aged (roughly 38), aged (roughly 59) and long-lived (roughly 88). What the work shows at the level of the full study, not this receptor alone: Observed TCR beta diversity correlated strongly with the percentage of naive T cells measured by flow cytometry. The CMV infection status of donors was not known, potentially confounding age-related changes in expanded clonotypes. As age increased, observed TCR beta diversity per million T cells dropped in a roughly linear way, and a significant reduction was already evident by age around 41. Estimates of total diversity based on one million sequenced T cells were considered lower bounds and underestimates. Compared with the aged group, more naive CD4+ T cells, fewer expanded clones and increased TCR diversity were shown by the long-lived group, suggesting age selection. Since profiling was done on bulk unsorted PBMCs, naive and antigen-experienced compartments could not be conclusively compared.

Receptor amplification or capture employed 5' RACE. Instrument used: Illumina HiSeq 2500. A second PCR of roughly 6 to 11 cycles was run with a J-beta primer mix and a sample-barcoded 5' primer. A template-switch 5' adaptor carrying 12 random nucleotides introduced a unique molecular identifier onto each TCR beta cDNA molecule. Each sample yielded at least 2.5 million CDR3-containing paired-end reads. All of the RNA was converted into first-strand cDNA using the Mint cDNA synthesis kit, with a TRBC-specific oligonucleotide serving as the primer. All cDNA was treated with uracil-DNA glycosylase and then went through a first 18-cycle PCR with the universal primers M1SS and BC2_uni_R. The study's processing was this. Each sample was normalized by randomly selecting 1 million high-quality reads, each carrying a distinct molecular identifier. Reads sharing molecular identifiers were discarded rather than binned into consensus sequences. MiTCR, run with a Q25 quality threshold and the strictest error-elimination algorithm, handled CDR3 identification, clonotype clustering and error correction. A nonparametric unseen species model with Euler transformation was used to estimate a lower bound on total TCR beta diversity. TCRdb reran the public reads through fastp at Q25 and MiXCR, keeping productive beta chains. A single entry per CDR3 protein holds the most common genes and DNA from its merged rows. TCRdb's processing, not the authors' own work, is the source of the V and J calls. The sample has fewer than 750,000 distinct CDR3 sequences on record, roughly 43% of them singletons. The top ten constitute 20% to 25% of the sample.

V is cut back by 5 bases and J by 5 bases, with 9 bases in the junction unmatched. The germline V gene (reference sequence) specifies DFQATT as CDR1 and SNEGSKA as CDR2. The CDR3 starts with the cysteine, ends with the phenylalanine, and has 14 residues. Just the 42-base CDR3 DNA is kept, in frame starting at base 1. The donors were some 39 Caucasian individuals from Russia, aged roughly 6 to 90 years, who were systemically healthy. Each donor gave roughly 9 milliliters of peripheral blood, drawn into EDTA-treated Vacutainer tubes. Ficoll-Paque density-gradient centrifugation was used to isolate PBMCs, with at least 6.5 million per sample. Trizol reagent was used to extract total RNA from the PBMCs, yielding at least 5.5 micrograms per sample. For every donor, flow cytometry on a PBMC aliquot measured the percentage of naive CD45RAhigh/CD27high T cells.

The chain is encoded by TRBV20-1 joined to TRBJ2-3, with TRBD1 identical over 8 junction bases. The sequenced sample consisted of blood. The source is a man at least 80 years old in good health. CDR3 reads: CSAYDRGSGDTQYF. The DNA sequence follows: TGCAGTGCTTACGACAGGGGAAGTGGAGATACGCAGTATTTT.